These T cell receptor beta chains were read from a single sample in a study of persistence of HIV-infected CD4 T cells. Assay: immunoSEQ multiplex PCR; the TCRdb copy retains only in-frame clones and omits some. The sample includes 25,000 to 35,000 clones, around 80% of them seen just once. These receptors have no identified antigens. The sequencing here drew on CD4+ T cells sorted from PBMCs after roughly 18-hour stimulation, taken from a patient who received antiretroviral therapy. These receptors were taken from an adult woman with HIV who was CMV-seropositive. Both conserved end residues are part of each CDR3. Each record gives: D gene, clone size, V gene, J gene, CDR3 DNA, CDR3 protein. D genes are given only for firm matches. Clone size is not always given. Where it is, it says once, few, many or a class for expanded clones.

-	-	TRBV12-3/TRBV12-4	TRBJ2-1	TGTGCCAGCAGTCTCCACATAGACCTGCAGTTCTTC	CASSLHIDLQFF
TRBD2	-	TRBV7-2	TRBJ2-7	TGTGCCAGCAGCTTAGGACGACTAGCTTCCTACGAGCAGTACTTC	CASSLGRLASYEQYF
-	-	TRBV10-3	TRBJ1-2	TGTGCCATCAGTGAGTCGTCGGGACATGGCTACACCTTC	CAISESSGHGYTF
TRBD2	-	TRBV6-4	TRBJ2-1	TGTGCCAGCAGTGCTCGAGCGGGGGGCATAAATGAGCAGTTCTTC	CASSARAGGINEQFF
TRBD1	-	TRBV5-1	TRBJ2-7	TGCGCCAGCAGCTCTGGACAGGGGCGATCCTCCTACGAGCAGTACTTC	CASSSGQGRSSYEQYF
TRBD1	few	TRBV28	TRBJ1-1	TGTGCCAGCAGTAGATCCGGGACAGGGTTCACTGAAGCTTTCTTT	CASSRSGTGFTEAFF
-	few	TRBV27	TRBJ1-5	TGTGCCAGCAGTTTTGGTACAGGTCAGCCCCAGCATTTT	CASSFGTGQPQHF
-	-	TRBV29-1	TRBJ1-4	TGCAGCGTAGGACGGGGGAATAATGAAAAACTGTTTTTT	CSVGRGNNEKLFF
-	-	TRBV19	TRBJ1-3	TGTGCCACTCGGACTCCGATGGGGAGCTCTGGAAACACCATATATTTT	CATRTPMGSSGNTIYF
-	-	TRBV5-4	TRBJ2-7	TGTGCCAGCAGCTTGGGGGCGGCGTCGATAGTCGAGCAGTACTTC	CASSLGAASIVEQYF
TRBD1	-	TRBV5-4	TRBJ2-3	TGTGCCAGCAGCCTAAGTACGGGACAGGGCACAGATACGCAGTATTTT	CASSLSTGQGTDTQYF
-	few	TRBV5-5	TRBJ1-6	TGTGCCAGCAGCTTGCGAGGGGAGAATTCACCCCTCCACTTT	CASSLRGENSPLHF
-	-	TRBV6-5	TRBJ1-5	TGTGCCAGCAGTCTACGACAGGAAAATCAGCCCCAGCATTTT	CASSLRQENQPQHF
TRBD1	-	TRBV2	TRBJ1-5	TGTGCCAGCAAGATACATAGGGGACAGGGGGCTAGGGGCAATCAGCCCCAGCATTTT	CASKIHRGQGARGNQPQHF
-	-	TRBV29-1	TRBJ2-3	TGCAGCGTCCACCTCTCCTTCACAGATACGCAGTATTTT	CSVHLSFTDTQYF
-	-	TRBV6-5	TRBJ2-3	TGTGCCAGCAGTTTCCGGGGCCAGATCGGAGATACGCAGTATTTT	CASSFRGQIGDTQYF
-	-	TRBV7-9	TRBJ1-1	TGTGCCAGCAGCTTAGGGGGTTTGAACACTGAAGCTTTCTTT	CASSLGGLNTEAFF
TRBD1	-	TRBV10-1	TRBJ2-3	TGCGCCAGCAGTGCAACCGGGACAGGGGGTACAGATACGCAGTATTTT	CASSATGTGGTDTQYF
TRBD1	-	TRBV6-2/TRBV6-3	TRBJ1-6	TGTGCCAGCAGCCGCCCCCCGGGGACAGGACAGACCTATAATTCACCCCTCCACTTT	CASSRPPGTGQTYNSPLHF
-	-	TRBV7-9	TRBJ1-3	TGTGCCATCTCAGGGGACTGGAGCTCTGGAAACACCATATATTTT	CAISGDWSSGNTIYF
-	few	TRBV10-3	TRBJ2-7	TGTGCCATCGCAAGGTCGGACTCCTACGAGCAGTACTTC	CAIARSDSYEQYF
-	once	TRBV7-9	TRBJ1-6	TGTGCCAGCAGCTTCCCCCCAGGCGCTGTGAGGAATTCACCCCTCCACTTT	CASSFPPGAVRNSPLHF
-	-	TRBV2	TRBJ2-2	TGTGCCAGCAAGGGGAGACGGGAGACCGGGGAGCTGTTTTTT	CASKGRRETGELFF
TRBD1	-	TRBV11-3	TRBJ2-3	TGTGCCAGCAGCCTTGGGACAGGGGGCGATCAAGATACGCAGTATTTT	CASSLGTGGDQDTQYF
-	-	TRBV5-8	TRBJ2-2	TGTGCCAGCAGCTTAACTCCTCCAAGGGGTACCGGGGAGCTGTTTTTT	CASSLTPPRGTGELFF
-	-	TRBV5-1	TRBJ2-1	TGCGCCAGCAGCTCCAATAGCCCTCAAGGGGATGAGCAGTTCTTC	CASSSNSPQGDEQFF
-	-	TRBV12-3/TRBV12-4	TRBJ2-1	TGTGCCAGCAGTTTATTGGTATACAATGAGCAGTTCTTC	CASSLLVYNEQFF
-	-	TRBV27	TRBJ1-6	TGTGCCAGCAGTTACAGGGAGTTTTCACCCCTCCACTTT	CASSYREFSPLHF
-	-	TRBV27	TRBJ2-2	TGTGCCAGCTCTAACTACGCGAACACCGGGGAGCTGTTTTTT	CASSNYANTGELFF